Shown below are 21 T cell receptor beta chains from a single sample sequenced in a study of shared clonotypes between healthy human individuals. Terminally differentiated effector memory CD45RA+ cells were excluded from the naive CD8 cells, which were CD45RO-negative and positively selected for CCR7. Measured with immunoSEQ multiplex PCR; TCRdb has only the in-frame clones, and not every one. The sample carries hundreds of thousands of clones, roughly 95% recorded once. Sequenced input: naive CD8+ T cells sorted from blood. These receptors all come from a woman under 40 in good health.

The chain is built from TRBV5-1 and TRBJ2-6; TRBD1 might be the D (6 bases). V was clipped by 0 bases and J by 0 bases, with 13 bases between them. Looked up from germline, CDR1 is SGHRS and CDR2 is YFSETQ. The CDR3 is 18 residues long. The CDR3 DNA reads as TGCGCCAGCAGCTTGGCAGGACAGTCCCGCTCTGGGGCCAACGTCCTGACTTTC. This encodes CASSLAGQSRSGANVLTF.

V gene TRBV4-1 combines with J gene TRBJ2-7, with a tentative D call TRBD1 (6 bases). In germline, CDR1 is MGHRA, CDR2 YSYEKL. Trimming left V 4 bases short and J 0 bases short, with 10 bases between. This CDR3 is 14 amino acids long. The CDR3 loop reads CASSRQDSSYEQYF. Here the CDR3 DNA reads TGCGCCAGCAGCCGCCAGGACAGCTCCTACGAGCAGTACTTC.

The chain carries TRBV19 and TRBJ2-4; 7 bases are a match to TRBD2. The CDR3 covers 15 residues. The V segment lost 7 bases and the J segment 0 bases; nucleotides outside the gene matches: 6. CDR1 is LNHDA and CDR2 is SQIVND in the germline V gene (reference sequence). The CDR3 nucleotides are TGTGCCAGTACAAACTTAGCGGGAGCCAAAAACATTCAGTACTTC. It yields the protein CASTNLAGAKNIQYF.

V is TRBV15 and J is TRBJ2-1, with 9 positions matching TRBD2. V lost 1 base, J lost 5 bases, and 3 bases stayed unmatched. Germline V gene sequence: CDR1 LNHNV, CDR2 YYDKDF (reference sequence). The CDR3 runs to 15 residues. CDR3 residues: CATSRATSGHNEQFF. The CDR3 DNA is TGTGCCACCAGCAGAGCGACTAGCGGACACAATGAGCAGTTCTTC.

The V call is TRBV21-1, the J call TRBJ2-7; TRBD1 is the table's D call, not checked against the DNA. TRBV21-1 constitutes a pseudogene. There are 15 residues in the CDR3. The CDR3 spells CASSKENRGCYEQYF. DNA of the CDR3: TGTGCCAGCAGCAAAGAGAACAGGGGTTGTTACGAGCAGTACTTC.

This chain links TRBV27 with TRBJ1-2; D is unresolved. The V gene lost 0 bases and the J gene lost 8 bases, with 13 bases spanning the gap. Germline CDR1 is MNHEY and CDR2 is SMNVEV (reference sequence). The CDR3 contains 14 residues. CDR3 region: CASSLSPVLEGYTF. The CDR3 DNA sequence: TGTGCCAGCAGTTTATCCCCAGTATTGGAGGGCTACACCTTC.

The genes are TRBV6-1 and TRBJ2-7; D may be TRBD1 (6 bases). The CDR3 totals 13 residues. V was shortened by 6 bases and J by 5 bases, with 14 bases between the two germline ends. CDR1 is MNHNS, CDR2 SASEGT, per germline. The CDR3 nucleotides are TGTGCCAGCAGAACCGTCACAGGGAACGAGCAGTACTTC. Encoded protein: CASRTVTGNEQYF.

This chain uses TRBV28 with TRBJ2-3, with D possibly TRBD1 on 5 matching bases. Germline lookup yields CDR1 MDHEN and CDR2 SYDVKM. This CDR3 is built from 14 residues. Trimming left V 5 bases short and J 2 bases short, with 11 bases between. The CDR3 reads CASSPQTDTDTQYF. Written as DNA, the CDR3 is TGTGCCAGCAGTCCCCAGACAGACACAGATACGCAGTATTTT.

The chain carries TRBV28 and TRBJ2-7, with 12 bases that match TRBD2. The junction had 11 bases not matched to a gene; V was cut back by 4 bases and J by 10 bases. The germline V gene has CDR1 MDHEN and CDR2 SYDVKM. The CDR3 is made up of 15 amino acids. Here the CDR3 reads CASSYQTSGSTSQYF. CDR3 nucleotides: TGTGCCAGCAGTTATCAGACTAGCGGGAGTACGAGCCAGTACTTC.

The chain has TRBV9 and TRBJ1-2; no clear D. The CDR3 is 12 amino acids. Trimming pared 5 bases from V and 7 bases from J, leaving 12 bases between. Germline CDR1 reads SGDLS; CDR2 reads YYNGEE. The CDR3: CASRQAAAGYTF. Here the CDR3 DNA reads TGTGCCAGCAGGCAGGCAGCGGCTGGCTACACCTTC.

The CDR3 sequence is CASSFPSAINEQFF. CDR3 DNA: TGTGCCAGCAGCTTTCCTAGCGCGATCAATGAGCAGTTCTTC. The rearrangement links TRBV5-4 to TRBJ2-1; D is possibly TRBD2 (6 bases). CDR3 length equals 14 residues. Germline-derived CDR1 and CDR2 are SGHNT and YYREEE (reference sequence). V was clipped by 2 bases and J by 6 bases, with 12 bases between them. Full variable domain (outside the CDR3, taken from reference TRBV5-4 and TRBJ2-1): ETGVTQSPTHLIKTRGQQVTLRCSSQSGHNTVSWYQQALGQGPQFIFQYYREEENGRGNFPPRFSGLQFPNYSSELNVNALELDDSALYLCASSFPSAINEQFFGPGTRLTVL.

The rearrangement joins TRBV21-1 to TRBJ2-7. TRBV21-1 is annotated as a pseudogene. The CDR3 sequence is 14 residues long. CDR3 sequence reads: CASSSRIGRYEQYF. DNA of the CDR3: TGTGCCAGCAGCAGTCGAATAGGGCGCTACGAGCAGTACTTC.

A word on this clone: The same CDR3 also results from other DNA sequences found in this sample. This chain joins TRBV27 and TRBJ2-7; D gene unclear. The ends were cut back, 6 bases at V and 4 bases at J, with 13 bases in the middle. CDR1 MNHEY and CDR2 SMNVEV come from the germline V gene (reference sequence). This CDR3 contains 13 residues. The CDR3 DNA sequence: TGTGCCAGCAGCCACGGCGCTGCGTACGAGCAGTACTTC. Amino acids: CASSHGAAYEQYF.

The V and J genes are TRBV6-5 and TRBJ1-4, with D tentatively TRBD1 (5 bases). The V end was cut by 6 bases, the J end by 8 bases, with 13 bases between. The CDR3 has 13 amino acids. Germline lookup yields CDR1 MNHEY and CDR2 SVGAGI. The CDR3 DNA follows: TGTGCCAGCAGGCTCGACGGGGCAGAAAAACTGTTTTTT. This encodes CASRLDGAEKLFF.

The rearrangement links TRBV4-2 to TRBJ2-5; D gene uncertain. The CDR3 is 14 residues long. Trimming left V 0 bases short and J 5 bases short, with 10 bases between. The germline CDR1 and CDR2 sequences are LGHNA and YNFKEQ. This CDR3 is CASSQEVGIETQYF. The CDR3 coding sequence is TGTGCCAGCAGCCAAGAGGTAGGAATTGAGACCCAGTACTTC.

The V gene is TRBV7-8, the J gene TRBJ2-7; D may correspond to TRBD1 or TRBD2 (5 bases each). The CDR3 is 13 residues long. Germline V gene sequence: CDR1 SGHVS, CDR2 FQNEAQ. Trimming left V 0 bases short and J 2 bases short, with 5 bases between. CDR3: CASSLAGAYEQYF. The CDR3 DNA reads as TGTGCCAGCAGCTTAGCGGGGGCCTACGAGCAGTACTTC.

The J gene is TRBJ1-2, the V gene TRBV5-1, with 10 bases lining up with TRBD1. From germline, CDR1 is SGHRS and CDR2 YFSETQ. The CDR3 loop spans 13 amino acids. Germline trimming cut 4 bases from V and 5 bases from J; bases unmatched to any gene: 2. Here the CDR3 reads CASSPGQGYGYTF. DNA of the CDR3: TGCGCCAGCAGCCCGGGACAGGGGTATGGCTACACCTTC. Together with reference TRBV5-1 and TRBJ1-2, the CDR3 gives the full variable domain: KAGVTQTPRYLIKTRGQQVTLSCSPISGHRSVSWYQQTPGQGLQFLFEYFSETQRNKGNFPGRFSGRQFSNSRSEMNVSTLELGDSALYLCASSPGQGYGYTFGSGTRLTVV.

The DNA of the CDR3 is TGTGCCAGCAGTTACTCCTCTACGCACACCGGGGAGCTGTTTTTT. Translated, it gives CASSYSSTHTGELFF. The J gene is TRBJ2-2, the V gene TRBV6-5, with unresolved D. Germline V gene lookup returns CDR1 MNHEY and CDR2 SVGAGI. Trimming shortened V by 0 bases and J by 3 bases, and 8 bases separated the two germline ends. The CDR3 contains 15 residues.

The rearrangement uses TRBV5-4 and TRBJ2-7; the D call may be TRBD1 or TRBD2 (5 bases each). V shed 4 bases and J shed 6 bases, with 14 bases lying between them. Germline V gives CDR1 SGHNT, CDR2 YYREEE (reference sequence). The CDR3 sequence is 13 residues long. The CDR3 spells CASSLGTAREQYF. The CDR3 coding sequence is TGTGCCAGCAGCCTAGGGACGGCTCGCGAGCAGTACTTC.

The J gene is TRBJ1-1, the V gene TRBV14; unclear D gene. V was clipped by 1 base and J by 6 bases, with 12 bases between them. There are 14 residues in the CDR3. Germline values: CDR1 SGHDN, CDR2 FVKESK. The CDR3 loop reads CASSQVSGIPEAFF. DNA of the CDR3: TGTGCCAGCAGCCAAGTTTCGGGCATCCCTGAAGCTTTCTTT.

This chain links TRBV27 with TRBJ2-7, with 8 bases fitting TRBD1. Germline V gene sequence: CDR1 MNHEY, CDR2 SMNVEV (reference sequence). V dropped 2 bases and J dropped 3; count of bases not matched to a gene: 15. The CDR3 has 18 amino acids. The CDR3 DNA sequence: TGTGCCAGCAGTTTAGGGCAGGGGGCCAATACTACTTGCTACGAGCAGTACTTC. Its translation is CASSLGQGANTTCYEQYF.